Listed here is a single TCR beta chain. The antigen is not known. The sample comes from a study of identical twins. Study-wide findings and caveats: Memory repertoires showed no such pattern, whereas abundant cord blood beta clonotypes carried fewer insertions.

Template switching supplied a universal primer site; unique molecular identifiers were carried on the cDNA. TCRdb re-derived calls from the 5' RACE reads in MiXCR, one entry per CDR3 protein. The sample shows fewer than 250,000 distinct CDR3 sequences, around 6.9% of them seen only once. The CDR3 is 15 residues long. The V gene end was trimmed by 10 bases and the J gene end by 5 bases; junction bases not matched to a gene: 7. The V gene's germline CDR1 is ENHRY and CDR2 SYGVKD. The same data also went into a second study, on yellow fever vaccine responses in identical twins.

This chain joins TRBV10-3 and TRBJ2-3, with 15 bases lining up with TRBD2. This clonotype was obtained from a woman between 18 and 29 years old in good health. Sequencing used memory (CD45RO+) T cells sorted from blood. The CDR3 DNA reads TGTGCCACCTTGGGACTAGCGGGGGGAGGAGATACGCAGTATTTT. Protein product: CATLGLAGGGDTQYF.